This T cell receptor (beta chain) was obtained from a study of blood T cell repertoires in COVID-19. Study-level information: The origin of the acute and convalescent COVID-19 samples was the United States, Italy and Spain. Nucleic acid was either cDNA or gDNA, and it came from T cells, B-cell-depleted T cells, or PBMCs.

Germline V lookup: CDR1 SGHAT, CDR2 FQNNGV. The CDR3 is 12 residues long. As handled by the study authors: By means of reference gene primer amplification, nucleated cell counts were estimated. Sequencing was performed with immunoSEQ multiplex PCR; in TCRdb, only in-frame clones are kept and a portion is missing. V and J calls plus clone size are reproduced from that table; the DNA served to infer D and trimming. Of around 300,000 clones listed, roughly 87% are singletons. This clonotype was sampled from a man aged 18 to 29 with active or convalescent COVID-19. The rearrangement links TRBV11-2 to TRBJ2-7; the D gene is possibly TRBD2 (6 bases). What was sequenced was peripheral blood. CDR3 loop: CATRGLSYEQYF. CDR3 in DNA: TGTGCTACGAGGGGACTCTCCTACGAGCAGTACTTC.